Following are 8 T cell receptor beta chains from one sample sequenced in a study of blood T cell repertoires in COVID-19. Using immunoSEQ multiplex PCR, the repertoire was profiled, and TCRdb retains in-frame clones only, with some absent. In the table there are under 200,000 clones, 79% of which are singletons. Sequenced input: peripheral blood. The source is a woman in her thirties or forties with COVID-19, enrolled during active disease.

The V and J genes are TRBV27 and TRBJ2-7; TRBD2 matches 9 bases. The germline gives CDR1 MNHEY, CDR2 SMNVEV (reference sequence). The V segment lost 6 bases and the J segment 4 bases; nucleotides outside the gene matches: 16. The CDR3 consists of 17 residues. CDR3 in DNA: TGTGCCAGCAGACCCTCCGCGAGCGGGAGGAGTATATACGAGCAGTACTTC. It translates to CASRPSASGRSIYEQYF.

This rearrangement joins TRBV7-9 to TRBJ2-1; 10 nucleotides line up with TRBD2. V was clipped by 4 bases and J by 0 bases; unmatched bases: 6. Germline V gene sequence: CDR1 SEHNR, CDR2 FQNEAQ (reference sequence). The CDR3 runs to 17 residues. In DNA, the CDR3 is TGTGCCAGCAGCTCAACTAGCGGGGCTGTCTCCTACAATGAGCAGTTCTTC. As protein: CASSSTSGAVSYNEQFF.

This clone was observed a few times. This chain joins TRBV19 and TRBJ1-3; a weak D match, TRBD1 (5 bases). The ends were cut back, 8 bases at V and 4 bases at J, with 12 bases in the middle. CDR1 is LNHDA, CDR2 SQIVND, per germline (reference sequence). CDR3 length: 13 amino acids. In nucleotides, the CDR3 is TGTGCCAGTGTTACAACAGGAGGAAACACCATATATTTT. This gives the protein CASVTTGGNTIYF.

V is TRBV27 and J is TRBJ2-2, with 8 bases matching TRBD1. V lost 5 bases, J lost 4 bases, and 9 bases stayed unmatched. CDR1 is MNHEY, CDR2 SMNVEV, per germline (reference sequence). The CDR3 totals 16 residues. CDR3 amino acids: CASSTPGTGSTGELFF. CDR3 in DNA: TGTGCCAGCAGTACACCCGGGACAGGCTCCACCGGGGAGCTGTTTTTT.

The CDR3 sequence: CASSPNRGKAYEQYF. The CDR3 nucleotides read TGTGCCAGCAGCCCAAACAGGGGGAAAGCCTACGAGCAGTACTTC. This chain uses TRBV5-4 with TRBJ2-7; TRBD1 agrees at 8 bases. Germline CDR1 SGHNT, CDR2 YYREEE (reference sequence). V was pared by 4 bases and J by 2 bases, with 8 bases of the junction left unmatched. The CDR3 sequence is 15 residues long.

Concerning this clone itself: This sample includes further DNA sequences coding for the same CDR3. For the CDR3, the DNA is TGTGCCAGCAGTGAGGCAGGGAACTATGGCTACACCTTC. Its translation is CASSEAGNYGYTF. The chain recombines TRBV6-1 with TRBJ1-2; the D gene is possibly TRBD1 (5 bases). The CDR3 is made up of 13 amino acids. V dropped 3 bases and J dropped 2 bases, with 7 bases sitting between them. The V gene's germline CDR1 is MNHNS and CDR2 SASEGT.

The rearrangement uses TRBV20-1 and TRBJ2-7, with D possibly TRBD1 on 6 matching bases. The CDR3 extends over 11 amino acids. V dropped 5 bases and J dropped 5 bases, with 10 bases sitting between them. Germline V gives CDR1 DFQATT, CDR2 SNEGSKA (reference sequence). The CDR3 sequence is CSAVQGNEQYF. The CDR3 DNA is TGCAGTGCTGTACAGGGTAACGAGCAGTACTTC.

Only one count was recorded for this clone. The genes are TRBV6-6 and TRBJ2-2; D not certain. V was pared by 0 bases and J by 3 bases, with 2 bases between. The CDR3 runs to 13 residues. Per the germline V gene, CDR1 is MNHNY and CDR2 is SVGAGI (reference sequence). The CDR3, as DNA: TGTGCCAGCAGTTACTCCTACACCGGGGAGCTGTTTTTT. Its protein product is CASSYSYTGELFF.